A selection of T cell receptor beta chains follows, all from one sample in a study of shared clonotypes between healthy human individuals. Measured with immunoSEQ multiplex PCR; TCRdb has only the in-frame clones, and not every one. The sample gives about 450,000 clones, roughly three quarters of which show up once; about 13% is in the top ten. What was sequenced was PBMCs. All receptors come from a woman aged 35 to 49 in good health. Some clones in this sample may be carry-over from other donors' samples. CDR3s include the opening cysteine and the closing phenylalanine or tryptophan. A D gene is named only where the DNA matches it firmly. A row's size may be missing; if present it is once, few, many or a size class.

d_call clone_size j_call v_call cdr3_length cdr3_nt cdr3_aa
. . TRBJ1-3 TRBV29-1 14 TGCAGCGTTGGAGTTACACCCTCTGGAAACACCATATATTTT CSVGVTPSGNTIYF
TRBD1 . TRBJ1-2 TRBV28 13 TGTGCCAGCAGCCCCGGACAGGGAGGTGGCTACACCTTC CASSPGQGGGYTF
TRBD1 . TRBJ1-2 TRBV29-1 12 TGCAGCGTTGAGCGGACAGGGAGTGGCTACACCTTC CSVERTGSGYTF
. . TRBJ2-7 TRBV19 12 TGTGCCACCCAGGCAGCAAACTACGAGCAGTACTTC CATQAANYEQYF
TRBD2 . TRBJ2-7 TRBV10-3 13 TGTGCCATCAATGGACTAGCGGGAGGCGAGCAGTACTTC CAINGLAGGEQYF
. . TRBJ1-3 TRBV12-5 13 TGTGCTAGTGGTTCGGATGCTGGAAACACCATATATTTT CASGSDAGNTIYF
TRBD1 . TRBJ1-5 TRBV2 13 TGTGCCAGCAGGCGGACAGGGTGGCAGCCCCAGCATTTT CASRRTGWQPQHF
TRBD1 . TRBJ1-1 TRBV29-1 13 TGCAGCGCCTCCGGGACAGTGAACACTGAAGCTTTCTTT CSASGTVNTEAFF
. . TRBJ1-1 TRBV18 13 TGTGCCTCAAAGCAGGCCGAAAACACTGAAGCTTTCTTT CASKQAENTEAFF
. once TRBJ2-7 TRBV7-9 15 TGTGCCAGCAGATCCGGAGGGGGGACGGCCTACGAGCAGTACTTC CASRSGGGTAYEQYF
. once TRBJ2-3 TRBV14 17 TGTGCCAGCAGCCAAGGGGTTCCGGGAAGTGGAACAGATACGCAGTATTTT CASSQGVPGSGTDTQYF
. . TRBJ1-1 TRBV7-9 16 TGTGCCAGCAGCCCAGGCAGGGCTGCTATATTTACTGAAGCTTTCTTT CASSPGRAAIFTEAFF
. . TRBJ2-5 TRBV2 17 TGTGCCAGCCGCCCCAGACCCACGACAGACCTCCAAGAGACCCAGTACTTC CASRPRPTTDLQETQYF
. . TRBJ2-1 TRBV2 16 TGTGCCAGACCCTCTTCGGAAGCGGGCTCCTACAATGAGCAGTTCTTC CARPSSEAGSYNEQFF
. . TRBJ2-3 TRBV27 12 TGTGCCAGCAGTTTCGTTGGAGATACGCAGTATTTT CASSFVGDTQYF
. . TRBJ2-7 TRBV6-6 13 TGTGCCAGCAGCCCGGTGCTCCAGGGCGAGCAGTACTTC CASSPVLQGEQYF
TRBD2 . TRBJ2-2 TRBV6-1 16 TGTGCCAGCAGTGAAATGGTCGGGCGGGAGGCCGGGGAGCTGTTTTTT CASSEMVGREAGELFF
. . TRBJ2-3 TRBV25-1 14 TGTGCCAGCAGTGATCCCACGGAGACAGATACGCAGTATTTT CASSDPTETDTQYF
TRBD1 . TRBJ2-1 TRBV10-3 18 TGTGCCATCAGTCCCCTCCCGGGACAGGTGTCCTCCTACAATGAGCAGTTCTTC CAISPLPGQVSSYNEQFF
. . TRBJ1-2 TRBV11-2 14 TGTGCCAGCAGCCCTAGCGCAGGGAACTATGGCTACACCTTC CASSPSAGNYGYTF
TRBD1 . TRBJ2-1 TRBV10-3 16 TGTGCCATCAGTGAGGTGTTTCAGGGACAGGGAAACGGGCAGTTCTTC CAISEVFQGQGNGQFF
TRBD1 . TRBJ1-2 TRBV10-3 15 TGTGCCATAAACGAGCCCGGGACAGGGGGCGTTGGCTACACCTTC CAINEPGTGGVGYTF
. . TRBJ1-5 TRBV2 14 TGTGCCAGCAGTCAACAGGGCCTGGATCAGCCCCAGCATTTT CASSQQGLDQPQHF
. . TRBJ2-7 TRBV2 10 TGTGCCAGCAGGAACTACGAGCAGTACTTC CASRNYEQYF
TRBD2 few TRBJ2-1 TRBV7-9 14 TGTGCCAGCAGCTTTAGCGGGAGTGACTATGAGCAGTTCTTC CASSFSGSDYEQFF
TRBD1 few TRBJ1-4 TRBV5-5 16 TGTGCCAGCAGCGGCGGGACAGGGGTAGGAGGTGAAAAACTGTTTTTT CASSGGTGVGGEKLFF
TRBD1 . TRBJ1-1 TRBV27 16 TGTGCCAGCAGTTCCTATGGACAGGGGGTGAACACTGAAGCTTTCTTT CASSSYGQGVNTEAFF
. . TRBJ2-6 TRBV28 16 TGTGCCAGCAGTCATAGATGGATCTCTGGGGCCAACGTCCTGACTTTC CASSHRWISGANVLTF
TRBD2 . TRBJ2-7 TRBV6-6 14 TGTGCCAGCAGACCGGGACTATCCTCCTACGAGCAGTACTTC CASRPGLSSYEQYF
. . TRBJ1-3 TRBV6-6 14 TGTGCCAGCAGTTACGGCCTCTCTGGAAACACCATATATTTT CASSYGLSGNTIYF
TRBD2 . TRBJ2-3 TRBV14 16 TGTGCCAGCAGCCAAAACTTAGCGGGAGCGACAGATACGCAGTATTTT CASSQNLAGATDTQYF
TRBD2 . TRBJ2-7 TRBV4-1 15 TGCGCCAGCAGCCAAGCCCCAGCGGGATACTACGAGCAGTACTTC CASSQAPAGYYEQYF
TRBD2 . TRBJ2-3 TRBV7-3 16 TGTGCCAGCAGCTCCGGGGCTAGCGGGAGGACAGATACGCAGTATTTT CASSSGASGRTDTQYF
. . TRBJ1-3 TRBV5-1 13 TGCGCCAGCAGGGTGGACTCTGGAAACACCATATATTTT CASRVDSGNTIYF
. . TRBJ2-7 TRBV27 16 TGTGCCAGCAGTCCCTCCCCGTGGGGCGCCACCTACGAGCAGTACTTC CASSPSPWGATYEQYF
. . TRBJ2-3 TRBV2 16 TGTGCCAGCAGTCGGTCGCGGGCAGGAACCACAGATACGCAGTATTTT CASSRSRAGTTDTQYF
TRBD2 . TRBJ2-7 TRBV28 17 TGTGCCAGCACCCCCCCCGGACTAGCGGGAAATGAGTACGAGCAGTACTTC CASTPPGLAGNEYEQYF
. . TRBJ2-2 TRBV5-6 15 TGTGCCAGCAGCTTGGTCGGGGGTGGCACCGGGGAGCTGTTTTTT CASSLVGGGTGELFF
. . TRBJ2-6 TRBV4-2 15 TGTGCCAGCAGCCGAGGGGCCTCTGGGGCCAACGTCCTGACTTTC CASSRGASGANVLTF
. . TRBJ1-2 TRBV28 14 TGTGCCAGCAGTGCCTCCCCGAACATCTATGGCTACACCTTC CASSASPNIYGYTF
. . TRBJ1-4 TRBV10-3 14 TGTGCCATCAGTGAAGGAGGGTTTAGTGAAAAACTGTTTTTT CAISEGGFSEKLFF
. . TRBJ2-5 TRBV2 12 TGTGCCAGCAGTGAAAACACCGAGACCCAGTACTTC CASSENTETQYF
TRBD1 . TRBJ1-2 TRBV9 14 TGTGCCAGCAGCGTTGGGACAGGGATGGGTGGCTACACCTTC CASSVGTGMGGYTF
. few TRBJ2-7 TRBV18 15 TGTGCCAGCTCACTAGCGCAGGGGCGCTTTTACGAGCAGTACTTC CASSLAQGRFYEQYF
TRBD1 . TRBJ1-1 TRBV29-1 15 TGCAGCGTTGAGGACAGGGGAAGAAGGGGTACTGAAGCTTTCTTT CSVEDRGRRGTEAFF
. many TRBJ2-7 TRBV5-5 12 TGTGCCAGCAGCTCCGACAGCTTCGAGCAGTACTTC CASSSDSFEQYF
. . TRBJ1-2 TRBV27 15 TGTGCCAGCAGTTTAAGTATAGGGTGGAACTATGGCTACACCTTC CASSLSIGWNYGYTF
. . TRBJ1-6 TRBV27 13 TGTGCCAGCAGTTTATCAGGACAGTCACCCCTCCACTTT CASSLSGQSPLHF
. once TRBJ1-1 TRBV19 14 TGTGCCAGTAGTATAGTTGGGGCATACACTGAAGCTTTCTTT CASSIVGAYTEAFF
. once TRBJ2-2 TRBV15 14 TGTGCCACCAGCAGAGGCCCACAGGGAACGGAGCTGTTTTTT CATSRGPQGTELFF
. . TRBJ2-2 TRBV6-1 14 TGTGCCAGCAGCCGAACCACAGGGTCCGGGGAGCTGTTTTTT CASSRTTGSGELFF
. . TRBJ2-2 TRBV7-2 16 TGTGCCAGCAGCATGCTGGGACTCCGGAACACCGGGGAGCTGTTTTTT CASSMLGLRNTGELFF
TRBD2 . TRBJ2-1 TRBV4-3 17 TGCGCCAGCAGCCAAGACCTGGGAGTAGCGGGAGCCAATGAGCAGTTCTTC CASSQDLGVAGANEQFF
. . TRBJ1-5 TRBV6-1 13 TGTGCCAGCAGATTAGACAACAATCAGCCCCAGCATTTT CASRLDNNQPQHF
. . TRBJ2-1 TRBV9 14 TGTGCCAGCAGCGTAGCGGCTGGCTACAATGAGCAGTTCTTC CASSVAAGYNEQFF
. . TRBJ2-7 TRBV19 13 TGTGCCAGTAGCTCTCGCGCTACCTACGAGCAGTACTTC CASSSRATYEQYF
. . TRBJ2-2 TRBV6-1 16 TGTGCCAGCAGTGAATGGGGACCGTCCTACACCGGGGAGCTGTTTTTT CASSEWGPSYTGELFF
TRBD2 . TRBJ2-1 TRBV28 15 TGTGCCAGCAGTTTCCTAGCGGGAGGGTCGAATGAGCAGTTCTTC CASSFLAGGSNEQFF